These 20 T cell receptor beta chains were all obtained from the same sample, sequenced in a study of blood T cell repertoires in COVID-19. TCRdb keeps only in-frame clones here, not all; method: immunoSEQ multiplex PCR. The sample includes roughly 59,000 clones, roughly 80% of them seen just once. The sequenced material came from peripheral blood. These receptors all come from a man older than 75 with acute or convalescent COVID-19.

In this sample, this clone turned up a few times. V and J are TRBV29-1 and TRBJ2-6, with D unresolved. CDR3 size: 12 residues. Germline loops: CDR1 SQVTM, CDR2 ANQGSEA. The V end lost 3 bases, the J end lost 13 bases, and 13 bases lay between the germline ends. The CDR3 DNA is TGCAGCGTTGAGGGCCAGTCAGGAGTCCTGACTTTC. This encodes CSVEGQSGVLTF.

V is TRBV24-1 and J is TRBJ2-5, with TRBD1 matching 9 bases. The CDR3 length is 17 residues. CDR1 is KGHDR and CDR2 is SFDVKD in the germline V gene. J lost 0 bases, V lost 4 bases, and 8 bases had no gene match. Here the CDR3 DNA reads TGTGCCACCAGTGACCCCGGACAGGGGTTGAACCAAGAGACCCAGTACTTC. Residues: CATSDPGQGLNQETQYF.

The chain couples TRBV18 to TRBJ1-3; D is perhaps TRBD1 (5 bases). The CDR3 contains 17 residues. The V end was cut by 1 base, the J end by 0 bases, with 13 bases between. CDR1 is KGHSH and CDR2 is LQKENI in the germline V gene. Here the CDR3 reads CASSPQGPTSSGNTIYF. Written as DNA, the CDR3 is TGTGCCAGCTCACCACAGGGGCCGACAAGCTCTGGAAACACCATATATTTT.

The chain links TRBV18 to TRBJ1-6; D uncertain. The CDR3 has 16 residues. In germline, CDR1 is KGHSH, CDR2 LQKENI. V lost 2 bases, J lost 0 bases, and 8 bases lay in between. The CDR3 region has the DNA TGTGCCAGCTCACCAGGGGAGGGCTCCTATAATTCACCCCTCCACTTT. Protein: CASSPGEGSYNSPLHF.

The chain recombines TRBV10-3 with TRBJ1-2, with 7 bases fitting TRBD1. V shed 3 bases and J 0 bases; nucleotides not matched to a gene: 4. The CDR3 runs to 15 residues. Germline CDR1 and CDR2: ENHRY and SYGVKD. CDR3 sequence: CAISDSGGPNYGYTF. In nucleotides, the CDR3 is TGTGCCATCAGTGACTCAGGGGGTCCTAACTATGGCTACACCTTC.

This sequence joins TRBV6-4 and TRBJ1-5; TRBD1 is a possible D gene (5 bases). The CDR3 contains 12 residues. Trimming took off 7 bases at V and 6 bases at J, with 10 bases between the two ends. From germline, CDR1 is MRHNA and CDR2 SNTAGT. The CDR3 reads CASTPGGQPQHF. CDR3 DNA: TGTGCCAGCACCCCCGGGGGTCAGCCCCAGCATTTT.

This CDR3 reads CASSPDPGTPRGQNIQYF. The CDR3 DNA follows: TGTGCCAGCTCACCGGACCCTGGGACACCCAGGGGCCAAAACATTCAGTACTTC. The gene calls are TRBV18 and TRBJ2-4; D might be TRBD1 (6 bases). The CDR3 is 18 residues long. The germline V and J ends were trimmed by 3 bases and 5 bases, with 23 bases remaining between them. The germline V gene encodes CDR1 KGHSH and CDR2 LQKENI.

The chain couples TRBV19 to TRBJ2-5; 7 nucleotides match TRBD1. Germline loops: CDR1 LNHDA, CDR2 SQIVND (reference sequence). J was trimmed by 1 base and V by 5 bases; bases with no gene match: 4. The CDR3 is 14 amino acids. The CDR3 DNA reads as TGTGCCAGTAGTCCCGACAGGGCCCAAGAGACCCAGTACTTC. Protein: CASSPDRAQETQYF.

The CDR3: CASSLGLAGAGYEQYF. CDR3 coding DNA: TGTGCCAGCAGCTTGGGCCTAGCGGGGGCCGGGTACGAGCAGTACTTC. The V call is TRBV11-2, the J call TRBJ2-7; 10 bases match TRBD2. Germline loops: CDR1 SGHAT, CDR2 FQNNGV. CDR3 length equals 16 residues. V shed 3 bases, J shed 4 bases, and the junction held 9 bases outside the gene matches. The full variable domain, its missing parts supplied by reference TRBV11-2 and TRBJ2-7, is EAGVAQSPRYKIIEKRQSVAFWCNPISGHATLYWYQQILGQGPKLLIQFQNNGVVDDSQLPKDRFSAERLKGVDSTLKIQPAKLEDSAVYLCASSLGLAGAGYEQYFGPGTRLTVT.

The V call is TRBV5-1, the J call TRBJ2-5; 12 bases are a match to TRBD2. This CDR3 is 16 amino acids long. The V segment lost 4 bases and the J segment 1 base; nucleotides outside the gene matches: 5. Germline V lookup: CDR1 SGHRS, CDR2 YFSETQ. The CDR3 protein is CASSLVTSGGQETQYF. The CDR3 DNA reads TGCGCCAGCAGCCTGGTGACTAGCGGGGGCCAAGAGACCCAGTACTTC.

This chain links TRBV2 with TRBJ2-2; D is possibly TRBD1 (6 bases). The CDR3 spans 15 residues. The germline CDR1 and CDR2 sequences are SNHLY and FYNNEI. With 7 bases removed from V and 0 bases from J, the gap between germline ends came to 12 bases. This chain's CDR3 is CASTKDRTNTGELFF. In nucleotides, the CDR3 is TGTGCCAGCACCAAGGACAGAACGAACACCGGGGAGCTGTTTTTT.

The V and J genes are TRBV7-6 and TRBJ2-7; D might be TRBD2 (7 bases). Germline V gives CDR1 SGHVS, CDR2 FNYEAQ. Deletions cut 0 bases from V and 4 bases from J, with 13 bases between. The CDR3 covers 15 residues. DNA of the CDR3: TGTGCCAGCAGCTTAGCGGGGGGGGCCATGTACGAGCAGTACTTC. Translated, it gives CASSLAGGAMYEQYF.

Turning to this clone: The same CDR3 arises from other DNA sequences in this sample as well. The V and J genes are TRBV9 and TRBJ2-1; the match to TRBD2 covers 15 bases. J gave up 9 bases and V 0 bases, and 1 base lay outside the gene matches. CDR3 size: 15 residues. Germline V gene lookup returns CDR1 SGDLS and CDR2 YYNGEE. CDR3 in DNA: TGTGCCAGCAGCGTAGAGGGACTAGCGGGAGGTGAGCAGTTCTTC. This sequence encodes CASSVEGLAGGEQFF.

This clone came up a few times. The J gene is TRBJ2-2, the V gene TRBV19, with 8 bases lining up with TRBD2. From germline, CDR1 is LNHDA and CDR2 SQIVND (reference sequence). The CDR3 has 16 amino acids. The ends lost 3 bases at V and 3 bases at J; junction bases unmatched: 6. CDR3 sequence (DNA): TGTGCCAGTAGTATTCGGCGCGGGAGGTACACCGGGGAGCTGTTTTTT. Translating it yields CASSIRRGRYTGELFF.

V and J are TRBV5-1 and TRBJ2-1, with 7 bases aligning to TRBD2. Germline lookup yields CDR1 SGHRS and CDR2 YFSETQ. Trimming took 0 bases from V and 5 from J; bases not matched to a gene: 5. The CDR3 totals 15 residues. CDR3 DNA sequence: TGCGCCAGCAGCTTGGGGCAGGGAGGGAACAATGAGCAGTTCTTC. Translated, it gives CASSLGQGGNNEQFF. Looking up the rest from reference TRBV5-1 and TRBJ2-1 gives the full variable domain: KAGVTQTPRYLIKTRGQQVTLSCSPISGHRSVSWYQQTPGQGLQFLFEYFSETQRNKGNFPGRFSGRQFSNSRSEMNVSTLELGDSALYLCASSLGQGGNNEQFFGPGTRLTVL.

The chain is built from TRBV5-1 and TRBJ2-3; a weak D match, TRBD2 (5 bases). The CDR3 totals 15 residues. Germline assignment: CDR1 SGHRS and CDR2 YFSETQ. The V gene lost 0 bases and the J gene lost 6 bases, with 14 bases spanning the gap. The CDR3 DNA reads as TGCGCCAGCAGCTTGGGGGCACCCCGAGGGGATACGCAGTATTTT. Its protein product is CASSLGAPRGDTQYF.

The chain employs TRBV27 and TRBJ2-3; D may be TRBD1 (6 bases). The germline gives CDR1 MNHEY, CDR2 SMNVEV (reference sequence). The CDR3 consists of 16 residues. Deletions cut 2 bases from V and 4 bases from J, with 16 bases between. The CDR3 protein is CASSLDVPGVADTQYF. CDR3 nucleotide sequence: TGTGCCAGCAGTTTAGACGTGCCAGGGGTCGCAGATACGCAGTATTTT.

The V call is TRBV12-3 or TRBV12-4, the J call TRBJ2-2; the D gene is possibly TRBD1 (5 bases). The CDR3 spans 13 residues. Deletions cut 6 bases from V and 3 bases from J, with 8 bases between. In nucleotides, the CDR3 is TGTGCCAGCAGAATAGGGGACACCGGGGAGCTGTTTTTT. Translated, it gives CASRIGDTGELFF.

The chain uses TRBV3-1 (or the pseudogene TRBV3-2) and TRBJ2-7; a possible D gene is TRBD2 (6 bases). The CDR3 runs 15 residues. Germline lookup yields CDR1 LGHDT and CDR2 YNNKEL (reference sequence). The V gene lost 4 bases and the J gene lost 1 base, with 14 bases spanning the gap. The CDR3 DNA is TGTGCCAGCAGCCGCACCGGGACTGGTTCCTACGAGCAGTACTTC. Its translation is CASSRTGTGSYEQYF.

This clone was seen a few times. The chain employs TRBV5-1 and TRBJ2-6; tentatively, D is TRBD2 (5 bases). Germline V CDR1 and CDR2: SGHRS, YFSETQ. This CDR3 is 15 amino acids long. V lost 0 bases, J lost 2 bases, and 6 bases lay in between. The CDR3 sequence is CASSLAGTGANVLTF. The CDR3 coding sequence is TGCGCCAGCAGCTTGGCGGGGACTGGGGCCAACGTCCTGACTTTC.